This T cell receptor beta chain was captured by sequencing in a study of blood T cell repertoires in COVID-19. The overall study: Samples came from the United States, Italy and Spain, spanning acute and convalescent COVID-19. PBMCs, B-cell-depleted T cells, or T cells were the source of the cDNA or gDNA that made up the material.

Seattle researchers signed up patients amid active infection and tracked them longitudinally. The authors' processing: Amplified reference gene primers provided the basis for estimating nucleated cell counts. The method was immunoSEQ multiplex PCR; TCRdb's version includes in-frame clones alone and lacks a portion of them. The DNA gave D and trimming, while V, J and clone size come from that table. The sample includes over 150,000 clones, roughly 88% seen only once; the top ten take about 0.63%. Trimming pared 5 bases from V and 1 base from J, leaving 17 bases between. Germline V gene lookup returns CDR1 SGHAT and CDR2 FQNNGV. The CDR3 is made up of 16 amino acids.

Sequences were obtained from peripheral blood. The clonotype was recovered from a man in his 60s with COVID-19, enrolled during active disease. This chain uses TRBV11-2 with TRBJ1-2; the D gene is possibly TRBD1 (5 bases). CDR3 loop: CASSRPPGGSNYGYTF. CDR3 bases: TGTGCCAGCAGCCGCCCCCCGGGGGGGAGTAACTATGGCTACACCTTC.